Sequencing of this TCR beta chain was carried out in a study of patients and donors after allogeneic stem cell transplantation. This clonotype was seen ten or more times. Germline-derived CDR1 and CDR2 are SQVTM and ANQGSEA. This CDR3 contains 13 residues. V was clipped by 6 bases and J by 1 base, with 12 bases between them. TCRdb itself ran the RT-PCR reads through MiXCR, one entry per CDR3 protein. The table lists 85,000 to 90,000 distinct CDR3 sequences, about 48% of them singletons. The sample taken for sequencing was blood, either unsorted or a sorted T cell fraction (not recorded which). This clonotype was sampled from a human donor who was either an allogeneic HSCT recipient or a stem cell or donor lymphocyte infusion donor (not recorded which). It is not recorded whose cells these are; they may come from a transplant donor. The V call is TRBV29-1, the J call TRBJ1-1; D may be TRBD1 (6 bases). The chain's CDR3 is CSVGGLQNTEAFF. The CDR3, as DNA: TGCAGCGTCGGGGGCCTTCAGAACACTGAAGCTTTCTTT. The variable domain in full, with the rest retrieved from reference TRBV29-1 and TRBJ1-1, is SAVISQKPSRDICQRGTSLTIQCQVDSQVTMMFWYRQQPGQSLTLIATANQGSEATYESGFVIDKFPISRPNLTFSTLTVSNMSPEDSSIYLCSVGGLQNTEAFFGQGTRLTVV.